This T cell receptor (beta chain) was identified in a study of naive and memory T cell subsets. Four PCR rounds used nested alpha and beta constant region primers plus the SP2 primer. Alpha and beta constant region primers primed reverse transcription for blood and skin samples. TCRdb redid the calling of the 5' RACE reads with MiXCR, one entry per CDR3 protein. The sample carries roughly 62,000 distinct CDR3 sequences, more than 6.5% recorded once. The CDR3 totals 15 residues. J lost 1 base, V lost 3 bases, and 6 bases had no gene match. From germline, CDR1 is SGHNT and CDR2 YYREEE (reference sequence). Only a few counts were recorded for this clonotype. Its antigen remains unidentified. Study results and limitations: The RNA method is potentially sensitive to activation and differentiation changes.

An oligonucleotide containing a UMI was ligated to the 3' end of TCR cDNA. RNA was extracted from approximately 2.6 ml of whole blood of healthy adults. Cells were not sorted; total RNA input targeted roughly 1 to 1000 ng. The chain links TRBV5-4 to TRBJ1-1; TRBD1 matches 7 bases. The TCR comes from a female donor in good health. DNA of the CDR3: TGTGCCAGCAGCTCCCCAGGGGGGAAGAACACTGAAGCTTTCTTT. Protein product: CASSSPGGKNTEAFF.